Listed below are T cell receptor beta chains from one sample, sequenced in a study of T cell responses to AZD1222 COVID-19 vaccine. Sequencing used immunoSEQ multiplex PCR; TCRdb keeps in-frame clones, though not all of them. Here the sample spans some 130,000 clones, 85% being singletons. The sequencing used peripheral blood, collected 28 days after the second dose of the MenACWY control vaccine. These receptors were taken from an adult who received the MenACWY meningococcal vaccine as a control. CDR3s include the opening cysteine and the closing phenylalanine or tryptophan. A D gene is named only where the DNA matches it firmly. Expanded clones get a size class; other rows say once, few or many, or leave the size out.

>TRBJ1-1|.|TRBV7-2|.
CASSLQGPAMNTEAFF
TGTGCCAGCAGCTTACAGGGGCCGGCCATGAACACTGAAGCTTTCTTT
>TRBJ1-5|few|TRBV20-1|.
CSASWTPDGNQPQHF
TGCAGTGCTAGTTGGACCCCCGACGGCAATCAGCCCCAGCATTTT
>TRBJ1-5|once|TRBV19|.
CASNDRPEDRNQPQHF
TGTGCCAGTAACGACAGACCGGAGGACCGGAATCAGCCCCAGCATTTT
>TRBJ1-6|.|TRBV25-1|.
CARRPRSSYNSPLHF
TGTGCACGGAGACCGCGGAGCTCCTATAATTCACCCCTCCACTTT
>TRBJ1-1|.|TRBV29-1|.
CSVSDGNTEAFF
TGCAGCGTTTCCGACGGGAACACTGAAGCTTTCTTT
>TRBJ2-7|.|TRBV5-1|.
CASSFQASYEQYF
TGCGCCAGCAGTTTTCAGGCGTCCTACGAGCAGTACTTC
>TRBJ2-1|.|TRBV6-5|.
CASRLDSSYNEQFF
TGTGCCAGCAGGTTAGATAGCTCCTACAATGAGCAGTTCTTC
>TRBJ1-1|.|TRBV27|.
CASSLSSGGRTEAFF
TGTGCCAGCAGTTTATCGTCCGGGGGGCGGACTGAAGCTTTCTTT
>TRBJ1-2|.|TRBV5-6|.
CASTNTNRDYGYTF
TGTGCCAGCACCAATACCAACAGGGACTATGGCTACACCTTC
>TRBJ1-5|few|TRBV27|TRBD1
CASSTYRGASNQPQHF
TGTGCCAGCAGTACTTACAGGGGCGCTAGCAATCAGCCCCAGCATTTT
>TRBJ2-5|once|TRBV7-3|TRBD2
CASSDRAGGETQYF
TGTGCCAGCAGCGATAGGGCGGGAGGAGAGACCCAGTACTTC
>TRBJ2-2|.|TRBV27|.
CASTAYGSNTGELFF
TGTGCCAGCACGGCGTACGGGAGCAACACCGGGGAGCTGTTTTTT
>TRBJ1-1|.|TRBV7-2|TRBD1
CASSRQGIGMNTEAFF
TGTGCCAGCAGTAGACAGGGGATTGGAATGAACACTGAAGCTTTCTTT
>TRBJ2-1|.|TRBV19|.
CASSIEGVGISNEQFF
TGTGCCAGTAGTATAGAAGGCGTGGGGATTAGCAATGAGCAGTTCTTC
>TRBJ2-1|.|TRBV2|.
CASSGGGDEQFF
TGTGCCAGCAGTGGAGGGGGGGATGAGCAGTTCTTC
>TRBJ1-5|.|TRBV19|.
CASSAGNSNQPQHF
TGTGCCAGTAGTGCGGGTAACTCCAATCAGCCCCAGCATTTT
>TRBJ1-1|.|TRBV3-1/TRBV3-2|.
CASSQPDRPYTEAFF
TGTGCCAGCAGCCAACCCGACAGGCCCTACACTGAAGCTTTCTTT
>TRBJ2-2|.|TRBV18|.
CASSSQGLPGELFF
TGTGCCAGCTCTTCACAGGGTTTGCCCGGGGAGCTGTTTTTT
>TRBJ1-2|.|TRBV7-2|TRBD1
CASSYLTGGGDGYTF
TGTGCCAGCAGCTACCTTACAGGGGGCGGGGATGGCTACACCTTC
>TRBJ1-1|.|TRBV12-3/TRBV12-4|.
CARGLTGSTEAFF
TGTGCCAGGGGACTCACAGGGAGCACTGAAGCTTTCTTT
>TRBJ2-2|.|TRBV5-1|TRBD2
CASSFKERGNTNTGELFF
TGCGCCAGCAGCTTTAAGGAGCGGGGGAATACGAACACCGGGGAGCTGTTTTTT
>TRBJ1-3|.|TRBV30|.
CAWSKSGNTIYF
TGTGCCTGGAGCAAGTCGGGAAACACCATATATTTT
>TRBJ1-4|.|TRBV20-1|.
CSAGQLFF
TGCAGTGCTGGCCAACTGTTTTTT
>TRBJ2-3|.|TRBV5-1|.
CASSPLQLTDTQYF
TGCGCCAGCAGCCCTCTTCAGCTCACAGATACGCAGTATTTT
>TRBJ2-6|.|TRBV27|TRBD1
CASSPSGTGGAASSGANVLTF
TGTGCCAGCAGTCCGTCCGGGACAGGGGGCGCCGCAAGCTCTGGGGCCAACGTCCTGACTTTC
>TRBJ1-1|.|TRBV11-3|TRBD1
CASSRDRGGTEAFF
TGTGCCAGCAGCCGAGACAGGGGAGGAACTGAAGCTTTCTTT
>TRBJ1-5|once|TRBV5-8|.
CASSLGPVGGSVGPQHF
TGTGCCAGCAGCTTAGGTCCGGTTGGTGGATCGGTGGGGCCCCAGCATTTT
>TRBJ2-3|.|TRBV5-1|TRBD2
CASSFRLAGADTQYF
TGCGCCAGCAGCTTCCGGCTAGCGGGGGCAGATACGCAGTATTTT
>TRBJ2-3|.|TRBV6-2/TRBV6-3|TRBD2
CASSISGTSRNTDTQYF
TGTGCCAGCAGTATCTCAGGGACTAGCAGAAACACAGATACGCAGTATTTT
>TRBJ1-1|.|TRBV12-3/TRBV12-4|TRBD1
CASSRTGRPEAFF
TGTGCCAGCAGCCGGACAGGGAGGCCAGAAGCTTTCTTT
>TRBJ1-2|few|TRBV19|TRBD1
CASSIGRDRFIYGYTF
TGTGCCAGTAGTATAGGCCGGGACAGGTTTATATATGGCTACACCTTC
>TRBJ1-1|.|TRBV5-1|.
CASSLTGTHTEAFF
TGCGCCAGCAGCCTTACAGGGACGCACACTGAAGCTTTCTTT
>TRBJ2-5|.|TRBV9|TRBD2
CASSVAGLAGEETQYF
TGTGCCAGCAGCGTTGCGGGACTAGCGGGGGAAGAGACCCAGTACTTC
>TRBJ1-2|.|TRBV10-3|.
CAIRGGTAYGYTF
TGTGCCATCAGGGGCGGGACTGCGTATGGCTACACCTTC
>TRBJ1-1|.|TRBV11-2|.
CASSLEGITEAFF
TGTGCCAGCAGCTTAGAGGGAATCACCGAAGCTTTCTTT
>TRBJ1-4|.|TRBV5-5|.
CASSLPQGFNEKLFF
TGTGCCAGCAGCTTACCACAGGGCTTTAATGAAAAACTGTTTTTT
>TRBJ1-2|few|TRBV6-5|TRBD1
CASGRDRVGYGYTF
TGTGCCAGCGGGAGGGACAGGGTTGGCTATGGCTACACCTTC
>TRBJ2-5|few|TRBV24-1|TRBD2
CATSDGGEETQYF
TGTGCCACCAGTGACGGGGGGGAAGAGACCCAGTACTTC
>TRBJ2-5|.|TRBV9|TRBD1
CASSSGQGSSQETQYF
TGTGCCAGCAGCTCCGGACAGGGATCGTCCCAAGAGACCCAGTACTTC
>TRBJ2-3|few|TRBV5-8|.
CASSFAKTQYF
TGTGCCAGCAGCTTTGCCAAGACGCAGTATTTT
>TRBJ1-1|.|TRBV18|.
CASSPGGDTEAFF
TGTGCCAGCTCACCCGGGGGGGACACTGAAGCTTTCTTT
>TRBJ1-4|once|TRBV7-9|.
CASSLGGGINEKLFF
TGTGCCAGCAGCCTGGGAGGGGGAATTAATGAAAAACTGTTTTTT
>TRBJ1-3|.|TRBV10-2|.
CASTYGGLTGNTIYF
TGCGCCAGCACTTATGGGGGCTTAACTGGAAACACCATATATTTT
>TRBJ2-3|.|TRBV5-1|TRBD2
CASSLDTQASGRPTDTQYF
TGCGCCAGCAGCTTGGATACCCAAGCTAGCGGGAGGCCAACAGATACGCAGTATTTT
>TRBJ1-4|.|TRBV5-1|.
CASSQRGPGEKLFF
TGCGCCAGCAGCCAACGAGGTCCAGGTGAAAAACTGTTTTTT
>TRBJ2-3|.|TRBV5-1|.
CASTVTPSTDTQYF
TGCGCCAGCACAGTCACTCCATCCACAGATACGCAGTATTTT
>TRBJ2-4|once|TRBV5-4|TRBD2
CASSLDRGGAKNIQYF
TGTGCCAGCAGCTTGGATCGCGGGGGGGCCAAAAACATTCAGTACTTC
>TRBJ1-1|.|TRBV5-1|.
CASSRGPSPEAFF
TGCGCCAGCAGCCGCGGGCCCAGCCCTGAAGCTTTCTTT
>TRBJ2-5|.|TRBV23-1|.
CASRVAETQYF
TGCGCCAGCAGAGTGGCAGAGACCCAGTACTTC
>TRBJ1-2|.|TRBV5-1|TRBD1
CASSPAGTGANTF
TGCGCCAGCAGCCCCGCCGGGACAGGGGCCAACACCTTC
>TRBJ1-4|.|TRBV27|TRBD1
CASSTWDRVSEKLFF
TGTGCCAGCAGTACTTGGGACAGGGTATCTGAAAAACTGTTTTTT
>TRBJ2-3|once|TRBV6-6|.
CASSPPGMRTDTQYF
TGTGCCAGCAGTCCGCCAGGAATGCGGACAGATACGCAGTATTTT
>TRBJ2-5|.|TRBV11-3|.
CASSAGWTQYF
TGTGCCAGCAGCGCAGGCTGGACCCAGTACTTC
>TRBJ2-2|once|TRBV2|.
CASSDSGELFF
TGTGCCAGCAGTGATTCCGGGGAGCTGTTTTTT
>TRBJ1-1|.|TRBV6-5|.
CATGGQTNTEAFF
TGTGCCACCGGCGGGCAGACGAACACTGAAGCTTTCTTT
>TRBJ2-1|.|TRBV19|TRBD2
CASSILAGVKGYNEQFF
TGTGCCAGTAGTATACTAGCGGGAGTGAAGGGTTACAATGAGCAGTTCTTC
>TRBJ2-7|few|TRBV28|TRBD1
CASSPPTGLSYEQYF
TGTGCCAGCAGCCCCCCGACAGGGCTCTCCTACGAGCAGTACTTC
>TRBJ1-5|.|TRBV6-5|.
CASSYSEGDQPQHF
TGTGCCAGCAGTTACTCTGAGGGAGATCAGCCCCAGCATTTT